This TCR beta chain stems from a study of shared clonotypes between healthy human individuals. Study-wide results and limits: Among non-shared clonotypes, generation probabilities were lower than among those shared by all four donors.

TCRdb's copy holds only in-frame clones and misses some; the assay was immunoSEQ multiplex PCR. Of millions of clones listed, more than 90% were seen once; the top ten hold more than 0.12%. It was into CD45RA+ naive and CD45RA-negative memory subsets that the CD4+ cells were split. A word on this clone: The target antigen is unknown.

V lost 4 bases and J 7 bases, leaving 10 bases between the germline ends. The V gene's germline CDR1 is MNHNS and CDR2 SASEGT. The CDR3 contains 12 residues. Sequencing input: naive CD4+ T cells sorted from blood. The sample's subset: CD45RA+ positively selected. The sequence was obtained from a young man in good health. V is TRBV6-1 and J is TRBJ1-1; the D gene is possibly TRBD1 (5 bases). CDR3 sequence reads: CASSASGYEAFF. The CDR3 nucleotides are TGTGCCAGCAGTGCCTCAGGGTATGAAGCTTTCTTT.